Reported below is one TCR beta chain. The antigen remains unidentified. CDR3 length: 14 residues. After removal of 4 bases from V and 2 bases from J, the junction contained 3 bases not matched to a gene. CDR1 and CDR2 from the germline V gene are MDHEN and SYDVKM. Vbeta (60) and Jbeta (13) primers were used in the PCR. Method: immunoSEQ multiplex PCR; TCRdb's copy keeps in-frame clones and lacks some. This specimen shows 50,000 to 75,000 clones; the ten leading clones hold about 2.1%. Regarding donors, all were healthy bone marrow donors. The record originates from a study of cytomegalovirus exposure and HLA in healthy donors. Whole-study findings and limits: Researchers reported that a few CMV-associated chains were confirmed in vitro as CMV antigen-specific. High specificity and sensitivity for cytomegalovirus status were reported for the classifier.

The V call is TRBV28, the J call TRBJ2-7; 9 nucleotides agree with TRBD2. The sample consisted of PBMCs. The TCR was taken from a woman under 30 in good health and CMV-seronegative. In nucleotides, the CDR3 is TGTGCCAGCAGTTGGGTAGCGGGAGCCTACGAGCAGTACTTC. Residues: CASSWVAGAYEQYF.